This T cell receptor (beta chain) was obtained from a study of Ad26.COV2.S vaccination and SARS-CoV-2 variants (dated by TCRdb to the early 2020s). Regarding the complete study: Donors in the vaccine arm were drawn from COV1001, a phase I-IIa trial of Ad26.COV2.S in healthy adults that was multicentre, randomized, double-blind and placebo-controlled. Trial participants were randomized into five groups of five: low-dose or high-dose Ad26.COV2.S given once or twice, or placebo on both occasions. The TCR-sequenced set comprised around 30 samples: some 19 Ad26.COV2.S vaccine recipients, 5 placebo recipients and 8 SARS-CoV-2 convalescent individuals. Dosing of Ad26.COV2.S was intramuscular, at either 5x10^10 or 1x10^11 viral particles, delivered as one shot or as two shots spaced 56 days apart. The specificity and breadth of SARS-CoV-2-reactive T cell receptors after Ad26.COV2.S vaccination were assessed by TCRbeta repertoire sequencing. Throughout the experiments and outcome assessment, investigators stayed blinded to trial group allocation.

As to this clone: It lacks a known antigen. No much larger clone exists at a distance of one base, and base qualities are not known.

Measured from the cysteine to the phenylalanine, the CDR3 is 13 residues long. Just CDR3 DNA is preserved here, 39 bases in frame from base 1. Deletion took 10 bases off V and 2 bases off J, with a span of 9 bases between the germline ends. CDR1 and CDR2 are drawn from the germline V gene: MNHEY, SVGAGI. The treatment or condition label corresponds to: some 19 received Ad26.COV2.S at low or high dose, single or two shots; about 5 received placebo; per-sample allocation not given. Repertoires of vaccine and placebo recipients were sequenced from samples taken on day 63 after the first injection. In Cohort 1b, 20 to 25 adults aged 18-55 years were enrolled at a single site in Boston, USA, between 29 July and 7 August 2020. Ad26.COV2.S was a replication-incompetent adenovirus type 26 vector expressing a prefusion-stabilized SARS-CoV-2 spike protein from the original Wuhan strain. The immunoSEQ Assay was the method used to sequence TCRbeta CDR3 regions. After extraction, genomic DNA underwent amplification by bias-controlled multiplex PCR, followed by high-throughput sequencing. From the authors' description of their analysis: Collapsing and filtering of sequences were performed to quantify the absolute abundance of each unique TCRbeta CDR3 region. T cell fraction was estimated by normalizing TCRbeta template counts to usable DNA, which was measured by amplifying reference genes present in all nucleated cells. Repertoire TCRs were annotated as SARS-CoV-2-specific when V gene, CDR3 amino acid sequence and J gene were exactly matched to a known reactive TCR set. The reference SARS-CoV-2 TCR set was obtained from MIRA and was filtered for enrichment in COVID-19-positive ImmuneCODE repertoires, whereby public or cross-reactive TCRs were removed. Drawing on the MIRA antigens, annotated TCRs were analysed further at the level of specific ORF or position within ORF. Depth was the summed frequency of annotated unique rearrangements, while breadth was defined as annotated unique rearrangements over total unique productive rearrangements. TCR breadth was compared between groups using two-sided Wilcoxon rank-sum tests. TCRdb mirrors the immuneACCESS table, restricted to in-frame sequences. Some clones are absent from its copies; in checked studies, under half trace to an unresolved V gene, and the reason for the others is unknown. The V and J calls and clone size were taken over from that table, and D and trimming were inferred from the DNA. The sample includes about 350,000 clones, with roughly 89% observed a single time. The ten most abundant clones make up roughly 4.8% of the sample.

Study-wide findings and limitations: Substantial breadth of spike-specific CD8+ and CD4+ T cell responses was reported after vaccination. Ad26.COV2.S recipients had higher spike-specific TCR breadth than placebo recipients (P = 0.0014). Comparing responses between vaccine doses or regimens was not something the study was powered to do. Non-spike TCR breadth was comparable between vaccine and placebo recipients, consistent with the vaccine containing only spike. The authors noted that the TCR breadth and depth analyses may have underestimated total T cell responses.

The sequenced sample was peripheral blood, obtained in a trial of Ad26.COV2.S vaccine versus placebo. This receptor was identified in a person aged 18-60 years who received the Ad26.COV2.S COVID-19 vaccine or a placebo. Rearrangement joined TRBV6-5 to TRBJ1-6; no D gene call is confident. The DNA sequence follows: TGTGCCACCACCTGGGCCTATAATTCACCCCTCCACTTT. This encodes CATTWAYNSPLHF.